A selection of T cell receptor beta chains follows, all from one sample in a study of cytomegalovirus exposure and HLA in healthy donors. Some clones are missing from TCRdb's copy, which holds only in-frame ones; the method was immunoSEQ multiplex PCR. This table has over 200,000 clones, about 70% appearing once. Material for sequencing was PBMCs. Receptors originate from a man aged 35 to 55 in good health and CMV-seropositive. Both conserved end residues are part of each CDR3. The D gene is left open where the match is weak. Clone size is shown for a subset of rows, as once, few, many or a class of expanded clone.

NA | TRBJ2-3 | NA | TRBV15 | CATSRDWGADTQYF | TGTGCCACCAGCAGAGATTGGGGGGCAGATACGCAGTATTTT
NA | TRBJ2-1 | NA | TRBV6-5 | CASSYLGGLSYNEQFF | TGTGCCAGCAGTTATTTGGGGGGGCTATCCTACAATGAGCAGTTCTTC
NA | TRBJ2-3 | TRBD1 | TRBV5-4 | CASSLPTGGSDTQYF | TGTGCCAGCAGCCTTCCGACAGGGGGCTCGGATACGCAGTATTTT
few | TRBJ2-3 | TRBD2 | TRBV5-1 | CASKLAGDTDTQYF | TGCGCCAGCAAGCTAGCGGGGGACACAGATACGCAGTATTTT
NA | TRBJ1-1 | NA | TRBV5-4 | CASNVGGDTEAFF | TGTGCCAGCAACGTAGGAGGGGACACTGAAGCTTTCTTT
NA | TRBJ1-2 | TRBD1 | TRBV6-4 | CASNLSTGKMNGYTF | TGTGCCAGCAACTTATCGACAGGGAAAATGAATGGCTACACCTTC
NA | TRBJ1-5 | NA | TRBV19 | CASRAREGEPQHF | TGTGCCAGTAGGGCAAGGGAGGGGGAGCCCCAGCATTTT
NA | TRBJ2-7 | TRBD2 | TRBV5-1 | CASRVTSGFHEQYF | TGCGCCAGCAGAGTGACTAGCGGGTTCCACGAGCAGTACTTC
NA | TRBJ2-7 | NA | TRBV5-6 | CASSLAGAPLYEQYF | TGTGCCAGCAGCTTGGCAGGGGCCCCCCTCTACGAGCAGTACTTC
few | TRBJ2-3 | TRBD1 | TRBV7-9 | CASSLRQGPDTQYF | TGTGCCAGCAGCTTAAGACAGGGGCCAGATACGCAGTATTTT
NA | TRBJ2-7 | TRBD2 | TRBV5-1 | CASSLAAGWGGGAGGEQYF | TGCGCCAGCAGCTTGGCGGCTGGTTGGGGCGGGGGGGCTGGCGGAGAGCAGTACTTC
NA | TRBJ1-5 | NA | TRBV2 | CASSSGGYSNQPQHF | TGTGCCAGCAGTTCCGGGGGTTATAGCAATCAGCCCCAGCATTTT
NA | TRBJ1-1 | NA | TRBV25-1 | CASSESRHMNTEAFF | TGTGCCAGCAGTGAGAGCAGGCACATGAACACTGAAGCTTTCTTT
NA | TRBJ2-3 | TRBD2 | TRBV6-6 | CATLAAGADTQYF | TGTGCCACCCTGGCGGCGGGGGCAGATACGCAGTATTTT
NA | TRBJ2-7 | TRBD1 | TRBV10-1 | CASSQTRGTGFDEQYF | TGCGCCAGCAGTCAGACGCGAGGGACAGGATTCGACGAGCAGTACTTC
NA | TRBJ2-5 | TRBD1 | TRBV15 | CATSRHRGQETQYF | TGTGCCACCAGCAGGCACAGGGGCCAAGAGACCCAGTACTTC
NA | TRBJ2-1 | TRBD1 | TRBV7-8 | CASSGTGGDYNEQFF | TGTGCCAGCAGTGGCACAGGGGGCGACTACAATGAGCAGTTCTTC
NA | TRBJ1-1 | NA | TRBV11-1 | CASSLALSREITEAFF | TGTGCCAGCAGCTTAGCGCTCAGCCGGGAGATCACTGAAGCTTTCTTT
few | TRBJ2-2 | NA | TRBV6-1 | CASGRGGGVTGELFF | TGTGCCAGCGGTCGAGGAGGGGGGGTCACCGGGGAGCTGTTTTTT
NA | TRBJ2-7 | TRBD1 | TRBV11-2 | CASGRTGGLYEQYF | TGTGCCAGCGGTCGGACAGGGGGGCTCTACGAGCAGTACTTC
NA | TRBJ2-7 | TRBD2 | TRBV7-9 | CASSSGGVTGPPYEQYF | TGTGCCAGCAGCTCCGGGGGGGTGACAGGCCCCCCCTACGAGCAGTACTTC
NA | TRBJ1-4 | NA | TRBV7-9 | CSSSLTRTEKLFF | TGTTCCAGCAGCTTAACTAGGACCGAAAAACTGTTTTTT
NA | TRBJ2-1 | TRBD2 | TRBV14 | CASSQEGRGWDEQFF | TGTGCCAGCAGCCAAGAAGGGAGGGGCTGGGATGAGCAGTTCTTC
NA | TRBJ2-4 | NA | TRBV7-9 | CASSSQDLRAYIQYF | TGTGCCAGCAGCTCACAGGACCTTAGGGCGTACATTCAGTACTTC
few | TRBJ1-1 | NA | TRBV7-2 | CASSYGQTTEAFF | TGTGCCAGCAGCTACGGACAGACCACTGAAGCTTTCTTT
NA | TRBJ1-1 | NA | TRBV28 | CASSLEGLSSEAFF | TGTGCCAGCAGTTTAGAAGGACTGAGTTCTGAAGCTTTCTTT
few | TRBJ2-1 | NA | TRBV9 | CASSDLSVSYNEQFF | TGTGCCAGCAGCGACTTATCTGTCTCCTACAATGAGCAGTTCTTC
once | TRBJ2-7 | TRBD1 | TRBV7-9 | CASSPGGSGYEQYF | TGTGCCAGCAGCCCAGGGGGTTCGGGCTACGAGCAGTACTTC
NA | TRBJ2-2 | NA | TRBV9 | CASSVSSTGELFF | TGTGCCAGCAGCGTATCCAGCACCGGGGAGCTGTTTTTT
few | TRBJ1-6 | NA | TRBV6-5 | CASSLGGQGSSPLHF | TGTGCCAGCAGTTTGGGTGGGCAGGGCTCTTCACCCCTCCACTTT
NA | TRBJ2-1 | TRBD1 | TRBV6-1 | CASSVQKGQGMNEQFF | TGTGCCAGCAGTGTTCAGAAGGGACAGGGGATGAATGAGCAGTTCTTC
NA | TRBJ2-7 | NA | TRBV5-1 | CASSLDAGVYEQYF | TGCGCCAGCAGCTTGGACGCAGGGGTCTACGAGCAGTACTTC
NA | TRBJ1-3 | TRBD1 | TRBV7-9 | CSSLSGTGGLGNTIYF | TGTTCCAGCCTATCCGGGACAGGAGGGCTTGGAAACACCATATATTTT
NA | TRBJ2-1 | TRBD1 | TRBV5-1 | CASSLAGGGTDEQFF | TGCGCCAGCAGCTTGGCAGGGGGCGGGACGGATGAGCAGTTCTTC
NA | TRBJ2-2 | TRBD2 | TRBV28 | CASTLGGRNGELFF | TGTGCCAGCACCTTGGGAGGGCGGAACGGGGAGCTGTTTTTT
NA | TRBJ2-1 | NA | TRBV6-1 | CASSVLTYNEQFF | TGTGCCAGCAGTGTACTAACCTACAATGAGCAGTTCTTC
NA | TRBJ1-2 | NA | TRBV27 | CASRGAGREPSSYGYTF | TGTGCCAGCAGAGGGGCTGGGAGGGAACCTAGCTCCTATGGCTACACCTTC
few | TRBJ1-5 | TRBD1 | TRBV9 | CASSGGQGNQPQHF | TGTGCCAGCAGCGGAGGACAGGGCAATCAGCCCCAGCATTTT
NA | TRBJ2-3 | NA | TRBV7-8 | CASSSQGFVTDTQYF | TGTGCCAGCAGCTCCCAGGGATTTGTGACAGATACGCAGTATTTT
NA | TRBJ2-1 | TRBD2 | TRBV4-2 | CASSPQTSGGYNEQFF | TGTGCCAGCAGCCCCCAGACTAGCGGGGGATACAATGAGCAGTTCTTC
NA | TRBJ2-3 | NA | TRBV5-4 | CASSFLGQGADTQYF | TGTGCCAGCAGCTTTCTAGGGCAGGGTGCAGATACGCAGTATTTT
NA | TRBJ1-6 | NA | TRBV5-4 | CASSRESYNSPLHF | TGTGCCAGCAGCCGGGAGTCCTATAATTCACCCCTCCACTTT
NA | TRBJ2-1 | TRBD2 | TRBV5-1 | CASSLGSGGQSYNEQFF | TGCGCCAGCAGCTTGGGTAGCGGGGGGCAGTCCTACAATGAGCAGTTCTTC
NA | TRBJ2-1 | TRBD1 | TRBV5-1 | CASSGTGQGSYNEQFF | TGCGCCAGCAGCGGAACGGGACAGGGTTCCTACAATGAGCAGTTCTTC
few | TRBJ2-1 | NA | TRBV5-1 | CASSSGGTYNEQFF | TGCGCCAGCAGCTCTGGAGGGACTTACAATGAGCAGTTCTTC
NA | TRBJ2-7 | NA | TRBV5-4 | CASSISGTGTYEQYF | TGTGCCAGCAGCATTTCCGGGACTGGAACCTACGAGCAGTACTTC
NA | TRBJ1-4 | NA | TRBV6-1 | CASRDGLNEKLFF | TGTGCCAGCAGGGACGGACTTAATGAAAAACTGTTTTTT
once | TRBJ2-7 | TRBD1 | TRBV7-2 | CASSSRTGGSYEQYF | TGTGCCAGCAGCTCCCGGACAGGGGGCTCATACGAGCAGTACTTC
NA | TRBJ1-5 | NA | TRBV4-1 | CASSQGQGTGNQPQHF | TGCGCCAGCAGCCAAGGCCAGGGGACGGGCAATCAGCCCCAGCATTTT
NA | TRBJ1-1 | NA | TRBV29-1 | CSADRGQKAFF | TGCAGCGCCGATCGCGGACAGAAGGCTTTCTTT
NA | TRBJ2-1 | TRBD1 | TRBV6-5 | CASSSDRDNEQFF | TGTGCCAGCAGCTCCGACAGGGACAATGAGCAGTTCTTC
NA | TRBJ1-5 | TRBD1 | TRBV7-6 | CASSLAPTGALQPQHF | TGTGCCAGCAGCTTAGCCCCGACAGGGGCGTTGCAGCCCCAGCATTTT
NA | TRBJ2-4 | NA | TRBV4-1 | CASSTTGGRNIQYF | TGCGCCAGCAGCACTACGGGGGGCCGAAACATTCAGTACTTC
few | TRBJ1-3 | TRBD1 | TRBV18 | CASSLQDRAGNTIYF | TGTGCCAGCTCACTCCAAGACAGGGCTGGAAACACCATATATTTT
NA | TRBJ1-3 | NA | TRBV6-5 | CASSSPPGSGNTIYF | TGTGCCAGCAGCTCCCCCCCGGGGTCTGGAAACACCATATATTTT
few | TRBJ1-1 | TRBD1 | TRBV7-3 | CASSSGGLDTEAFF | TGTGCCAGCAGCTCAGGGGGCTTGGACACTGAAGCTTTCTTT
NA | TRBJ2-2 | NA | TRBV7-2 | CASSLSGAPGTGELFF | TGTGCCAGCAGCTTATCGGGAGCCCCCGGCACCGGGGAGCTGTTTTTT
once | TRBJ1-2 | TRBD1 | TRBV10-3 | CASRPGQGNFYGYTF | TGTGCCAGCCGCCCTGGACAGGGTAACTTCTATGGCTACACCTTC
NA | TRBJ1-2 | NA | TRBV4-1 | CASSPGYGYTF | TGCGCCAGCAGCCCAGGGTATGGCTACACCTTC